What follows describes a single T cell receptor (beta chain). Its antigen is unknown. Germline CDR1 is SQVTM and CDR2 is ANQGSEA. Germline trimming cut 6 bases from V and 5 bases from J; bases unmatched to any gene: 8. The CDR3 contains 13 residues. The data belong to a study of shared clonotypes between healthy human individuals. In the study's own analysis: ImmunoSEQ supplied junction-only sequences lacking quality scores, so filtering was different. Produced via immunoSEQ multiplex PCR; TCRdb's table is partial and in-frame only. The DNA gave D and trimming, while V, J and clone size come from that table. The sample holds 630,000 or so clones, roughly 98% seen once. Naive CD8 cells lacked CD45RO, underwent positive selection for CCR7 and left out terminally differentiated effector memory CD45RA+ cells. Overall study results and limits: The study found lower generation probabilities in non-shared clonotypes than in those shared by all four donors. Generally, naive subsets came out with larger estimated richness than memory subsets.

The rearrangement links TRBV29-1 to TRBJ2-7; 9 bases align to TRBD1. The material sequenced was naive CD8+ T cells sorted from blood. This TCR came from a man between 25 and 39 years old in good health. DNA of the CDR3: TGCAGCGTCACCGGGACAGGGTTTCACGAGCAGTACTTC. Amino acids: CSVTGTGFHEQYF.